Listed here are 15 T cell receptor beta chains from one sample, sequenced in a study of PD-L1 blockade in urothelial cancer. Libraries were prepared by immunoSEQ multiplex PCR; TCRdb keeps only in-frame clonotypes and omits some of them. This sample has tens of thousands of clones, with 83% found just once. The sample here was PBMCs, taken around atezolizumab (anti-PD-L1) treatment. The source is a man between 60 and 75 years old with urothelial cancer.

The chain recombines TRBV30 with TRBJ2-7; TRBD1 might be the D (5 bases). Germline V gene data show CDR1 as GTSNPN and CDR2 as SVGIG (reference sequence). Trimming left V 4 bases short and J 6 bases short, with 13 bases between. The CDR3 consists of 12 residues. The CDR3 protein is CAWMQGSLEQYF. The CDR3 bases are TGTGCCTGGATGCAGGGATCCCTCGAGCAGTACTTC.

The chain uses TRBV7-8 and TRBJ2-2; 9 bases fit TRBD1. V trimming: 0 bases; J trimming: 5 bases; junction bases outside the gene matches: 4. The CDR3 is 16 residues long. Germline CDR1 SGHVS, CDR2 FQNEAQ. The CDR3 sequence: CASSLAGQGWTGELFF. The DNA for the CDR3 is TGTGCCAGCAGCTTAGCCGGACAGGGGTGGACCGGGGAGCTGTTTTTT.

This rearrangement joins TRBV5-4 to TRBJ2-7; TRBD2 agrees at 12 bases. The CDR3 has 14 amino acids. The junction had 4 bases not matched to a gene; V was cut back by 7 bases and J by 2 bases. Germline V gene data show CDR1 as SGHNT and CDR2 as YYREEE (reference sequence). The CDR3 sequence is CASGLAGGAYEQYF. Written as DNA, the CDR3 is TGTGCCAGCGGGCTAGCGGGAGGGGCCTACGAGCAGTACTTC.

This chain links TRBV10-2 with TRBJ1-5; 7 bases are a match to TRBD1. Germline CDR1 WSHSY, CDR2 SAAADI. V trimming: 1 base; J trimming: 5 bases; junction bases outside the gene matches: 5. The CDR3 has 15 residues. The CDR3 region has the DNA TGCGCCAGCAGTGAGTTAGGGGGCGTGGATCAGCCCCAGCATTTT. Translated: CASSELGGVDQPQHF.

This sequence joins TRBV4-1 and TRBJ2-3; the D is unclear. The CDR3 totals 13 residues. In germline, CDR1 is MGHRA, CDR2 YSYEKL. The V and J ends lost 1 base and 12 bases respectively, with 14 bases between them. CDR3 protein: CASSQVGQATQYF. CDR3 in DNA: TGCGCCAGCAGCCAAGTCGGTCAGGCAACCCAGTATTTT.

V and J are TRBV14 and TRBJ1-4; maybe TRBD1 (5 bases). The CDR3 totals 16 residues. Trimming stripped 1 base from V and 7 bases from J, with 16 bases between. Looked up from germline, CDR1 is SGHDN and CDR2 is FVKESK. As DNA, the CDR3 is TGTGCCAGCAGCCAAGGAGTTCAGGGCTTTGGTGAAAAACTGTTTTTT. This translates into CASSQGVQGFGEKLFF. The entire variable domain, with the rest obtained from reference TRBV14 and TRBJ1-4, is as follows: EAGVTQFPSHSVIEKGQTVTLRCDPISGHDNLYWYRRVMGKEIKFLLHFVKESKQDESGMPNNRFLAERTGGTYSTLKVQPAELEDSGVYFCASSQGVQGFGEKLFFGSGTQLSVL.

The V gene is TRBV19, the J gene TRBJ1-3, with 7 bases that match TRBD1. Trimming at V came to 5 bases and at J to 2 bases, leaving 6 bases not matched to a gene. The CDR3 is 15 residues long. Looked up from germline, CDR1 is LNHDA and CDR2 is SQIVND (reference sequence). The CDR3 DNA is TGTGCCAGTAGTTCCTCGGACAGGACTGGAAACACCATATATTTT. This translates into CASSSSDRTGNTIYF.

This chain uses TRBV30 with TRBJ2-5; possible D gene TRBD1, 6 bases. The V gene's germline CDR1 is GTSNPN and CDR2 SVGIG (reference sequence). This CDR3 is built from 13 residues. V dropped 0 bases and J dropped 6 bases, with 11 bases sitting between them. CDR3 in amino acids: CAWSVIRGQTQYF. CDR3 bases: TGTGCCTGGAGTGTAATCAGGGGACAGACCCAGTACTTC.

The rearrangement uses TRBV7-2 and TRBJ1-4, with D possibly being TRBD1 (5 bases). The V and J ends lost 1 base and 5 bases respectively, with 17 bases between them. CDR1 and CDR2 (germline): SGHTA, FQGNSA. The CDR3 is 17 amino acids. The CDR3 region has the DNA TGTGCCAGCAGCTTAGGGGGCATCGGCGGGGCGAATGAAAAACTGTTTTTT. Its protein is CASSLGGIGGANEKLFF.

The CDR3 region has the DNA TGCAGCGCCAGAGACAGCGCCTATGGCTACACCTTC. It specifies CSARDSAYGYTF. V is TRBV29-1 and J is TRBJ1-2; TRBD1 might be the D (5 bases). The germline V gene has CDR1 SQVTM and CDR2 ANQGSEA. There are 12 residues in the CDR3. With 7 bases removed from V and 4 bases from J, the gap between germline ends came to 13 bases.

This clone was detected a few times. This chain links TRBV28 with TRBJ1-1; TRBD1 is a possible D gene (5 bases). Germline V gene data show CDR1 as MDHEN and CDR2 as SYDVKM. V lost 7 bases and J lost 1, with 13 bases in between. This CDR3 region has 14 residues. CDR3 DNA: TGTGCCAGCAAGATGGGGGGGACGAACACTGAAGCTTTCTTT. Its protein is CASKMGGTNTEAFF.

This clone was picked up a small number of times. The chain carries TRBV13 and TRBJ1-1; the D is unclear. CDR3 length: 13 amino acids. V was trimmed by 5 bases and J by 3 bases, leaving 10 bases between them. Germline CDR1 and CDR2: PRHDT and FYEKMQ (reference sequence). This CDR3 is CASSRELDTEAFF. CDR3 DNA: TGTGCCAGCAGCCGAGAACTAGACACTGAAGCTTTCTTT.

This clone appeared a single time. The V and J genes are TRBV6-5 and TRBJ2-1, with 12 bases that match TRBD2. CDR3 length: 16 amino acids. V gave up 2 bases and J gave up 3 bases; unmatched junction bases: 2. From germline, CDR1 is MNHEY and CDR2 SVGAGI. The CDR3 loop is CASSYGLAGNYNEQFF. CDR3 nucleotides: TGTGCCAGCAGTTACGGACTAGCGGGAAACTACAATGAGCAGTTCTTC.

The chain couples TRBV7-8 to TRBJ2-1, with unresolved D. V was clipped by 5 bases and J by 1 base, with 12 bases between them. This CDR3 region has 15 residues. CDR1 and CDR2 from the germline V gene are SGHVS and FQNEAQ. DNA for the CDR3: TGTGCCAGCAGCCCTCTCGGCGGATCCTACAATGAGCAGTTCTTC. Protein: CASSPLGGSYNEQFF.

This chain joins TRBV5-1 and TRBJ2-7, with D perhaps TRBD1 (6 bases). V lost 1 base and J lost 5, with 13 bases in between. Per germline, CDR1 SGHRS and CDR2 YFSETQ. The CDR3 contains 14 residues. For the CDR3, the DNA is TGCGCCAGCAGCTTGACTGTGGCAGGGGACGAGCAGTACTTC. It specifies CASSLTVAGDEQYF.